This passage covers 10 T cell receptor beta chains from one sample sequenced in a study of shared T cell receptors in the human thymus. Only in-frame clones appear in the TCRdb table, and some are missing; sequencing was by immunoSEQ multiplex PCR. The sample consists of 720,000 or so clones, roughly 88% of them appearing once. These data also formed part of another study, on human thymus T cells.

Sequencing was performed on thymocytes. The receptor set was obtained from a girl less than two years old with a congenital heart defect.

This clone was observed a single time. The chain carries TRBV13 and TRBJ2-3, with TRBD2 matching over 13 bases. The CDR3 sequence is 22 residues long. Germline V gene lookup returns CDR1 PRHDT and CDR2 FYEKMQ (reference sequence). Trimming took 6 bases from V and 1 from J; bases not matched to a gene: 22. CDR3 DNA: TGTGCCAGCAGAAGCTTGTACAGGACTAGCGGGGGAGATAACACCCGCACAGATACGCAGTATTTT. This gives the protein CASRSLYRTSGGDNTRTDTQYF. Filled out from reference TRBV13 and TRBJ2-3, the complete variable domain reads AAGVIQSPRHLIKEKRETATLKCYPIPRHDTVYWYQQGPGQDPQFLISFYEKMQSDKGSIPDRFSAQQFSDYHSELNMSSLELGDSALYFCASRSLYRTSGGDNTRTDTQYFGPGTRLTVL.

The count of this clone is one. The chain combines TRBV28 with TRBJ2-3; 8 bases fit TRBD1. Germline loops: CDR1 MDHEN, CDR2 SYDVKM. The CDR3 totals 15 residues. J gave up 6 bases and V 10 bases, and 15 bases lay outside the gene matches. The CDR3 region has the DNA TGTGCCACAGGACAGGGAGTAAGTCAAGCTGATACGCAGTATTTT. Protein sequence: CATGQGVSQADTQYF.

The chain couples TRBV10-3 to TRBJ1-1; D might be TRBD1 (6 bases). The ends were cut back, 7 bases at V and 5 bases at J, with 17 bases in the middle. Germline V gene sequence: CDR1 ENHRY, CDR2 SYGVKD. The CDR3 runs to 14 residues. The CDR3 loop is CAITSTGRETEAFF. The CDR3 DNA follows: TGTGCCATCACCAGTACAGGGAGGGAGACTGAAGCTTTCTTT.

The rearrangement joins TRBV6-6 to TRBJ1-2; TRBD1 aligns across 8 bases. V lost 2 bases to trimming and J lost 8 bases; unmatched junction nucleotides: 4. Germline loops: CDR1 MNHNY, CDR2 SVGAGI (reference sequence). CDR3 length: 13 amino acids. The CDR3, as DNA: TGTGCCAGCAGTTACCCGACAGGGGTGGGCTACACCTTC. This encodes CASSYPTGVGYTF.

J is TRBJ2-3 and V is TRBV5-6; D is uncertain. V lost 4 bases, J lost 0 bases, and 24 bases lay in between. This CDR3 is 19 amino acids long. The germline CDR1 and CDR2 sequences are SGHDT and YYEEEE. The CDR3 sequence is CASSPVALPPTPSTDTQYF. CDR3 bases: TGTGCCAGCAGCCCGGTAGCCCTTCCGCCTACGCCTAGCACAGATACGCAGTATTTT.

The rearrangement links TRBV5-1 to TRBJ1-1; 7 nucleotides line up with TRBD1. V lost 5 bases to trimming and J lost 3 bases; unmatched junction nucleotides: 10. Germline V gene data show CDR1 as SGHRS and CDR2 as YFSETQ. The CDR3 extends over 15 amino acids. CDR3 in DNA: TGCGCCAGCAGAGCAGGGGGTTCGAGGGACACTGAAGCTTTCTTT. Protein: CASRAGGSRDTEAFF. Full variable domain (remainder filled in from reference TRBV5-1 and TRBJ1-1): KAGVTQTPRYLIKTRGQQVTLSCSPISGHRSVSWYQQTPGQGLQFLFEYFSETQRNKGNFPGRFSGRQFSNSRSEMNVSTLELGDSALYLCASRAGGSRDTEAFFGQGTRLTVV.

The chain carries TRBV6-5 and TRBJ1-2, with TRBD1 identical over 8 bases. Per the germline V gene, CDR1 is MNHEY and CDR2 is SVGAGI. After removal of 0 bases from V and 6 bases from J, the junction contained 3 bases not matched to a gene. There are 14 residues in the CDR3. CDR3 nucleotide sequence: TGTGCCAGCAGTTACTCCTCGACAGGGGATGGCTACACCTTC. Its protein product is CASSYSSTGDGYTF.

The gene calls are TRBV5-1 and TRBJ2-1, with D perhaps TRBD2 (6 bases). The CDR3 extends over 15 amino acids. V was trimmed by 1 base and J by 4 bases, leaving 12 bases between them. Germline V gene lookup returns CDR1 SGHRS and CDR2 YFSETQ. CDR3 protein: CASSLRGITYNEQFF. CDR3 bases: TGCGCCAGCAGCTTGCGGGGGATAACGTACAATGAGCAGTTCTTC.

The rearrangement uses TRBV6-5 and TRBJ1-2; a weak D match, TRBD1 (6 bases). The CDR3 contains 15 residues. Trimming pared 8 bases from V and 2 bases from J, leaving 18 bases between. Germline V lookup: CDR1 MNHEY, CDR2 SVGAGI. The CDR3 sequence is CASHPWDTINYGYTF. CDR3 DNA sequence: TGTGCCAGCCATCCGTGGGACACCATAAACTATGGCTACACCTTC.

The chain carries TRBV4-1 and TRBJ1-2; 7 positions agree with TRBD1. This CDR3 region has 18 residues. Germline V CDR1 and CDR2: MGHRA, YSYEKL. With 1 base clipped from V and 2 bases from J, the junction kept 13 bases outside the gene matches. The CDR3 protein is CASSQGSNGTALNYGYTF. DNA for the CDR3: TGCGCCAGCAGCCAAGGATCTAACGGGACAGCCCTGAACTATGGCTACACCTTC.